Included here is one T cell receptor beta chain sequence, with context. This sample was included in a study of T-cell memory formation after mild COVID-19. The ends were cut back, 8 bases at V and 8 bases at J, with 19 bases in the middle. Per the germline V gene, CDR1 is MNHEY and CDR2 is SMNVEV (reference sequence). The CDR3 consists of 14 residues. TCRdb reprocessed the 5' RACE reads via MiXCR and lists one record per CDR3 protein. The data hold some 490,000 distinct CDR3 sequences, with approximately 18% observed a single time. Source material: PBMCs or a T cell subset sorted from them (not recorded which). The rearrangement joins TRBV27 to TRBJ1-3; D possibly corresponds to TRBD1 (6 bases). The sequence was collected from an adult woman who had mild COVID-19 (a few samples of this study predate the infection). Cell type and time point are not known. In nucleotides, the CDR3 is TGTGCCAGCTCGCCGGGCAGGGGTTACCACACCATATATTTT. As protein: CASSPGRGYHTIYF.